The rows below give T cell receptor beta chains drawn from one sample of a study of siplizumab effects on memory and regulatory T cells. This table comes from immunoSEQ multiplex PCR, and its TCRdb copy is limited to in-frame clones, with some not included. This table holds about 100,000 clones, about 95% found once. Sequencing was carried out using non-Treg CD4+ T cells sorted from blood. The receptors derive from a human donor in good health. CDR3s include the opening cysteine and the closing phenylalanine or tryptophan.

>TRBV18
CASSAGQAMNTEAFF
>TRBV5-8
CASSWAGQVNGEQYF
>TRBV7-3
CASSLSASTDTQYF
>TRBV27
CASSFLGTTYGYTF
>TRBV2
CASSERTGSEQFF
>TRBV4-1
CASSQPGTGNGYTF
>TRBV5-1
CASSLVAEPYGNSPLHF
>TRBV5-1
CASSPPPGRDSYEQYF
>TRBV4-1
CASSQGRGQTKNTEAFF
>TRBV6-5
CASSWGDRITF
>TRBV6-1
CASTVMDRVAYEQYF
>TRBV15
CATSREGQTPGANVLTF
>TRBV5-1
CASSPREMYEQYF
>TRBV5-1
CASSLAGQGFEQYF
>TRBV9
CASSVGPVPGGSTDTQYF
>TRBV10-3
CAISSVTGPQQYEQYF
>TRBV7-9
CASSFSRDSEAFF
>TRBV27
CASRRGQYTGELFF
>TRBV5-1
CASSLSPPPNEQYF
>TRBV5-1
CASSLAGGGTGELFF
>TRBV18
CASSSRRRVLWEGLAPNEQFF
>TRBV7-9
CASSLSNTEAFF
>TRBV5-3
CARSPGLAGQPAVWEQYF
>TRBV2
CASTPGTNLETQYF
>TRBV13
CASSPKDGRRTNEQFF
>TRBV2
CASSVGGSQPQHF
>TRBV27
CASSQRQESYEQYF
>TRBV28
CASSFRPAPRSYPTNEKLFF
>TRBV19
CASSIGQEIRLAEAFF
>TRBV15
CATSAGTALSRSEAFF
>TRBV28
CASRSSGLAFSETQYF
>TRBV27
CASASPGQGATNEKLFF
>TRBV5-4
CASSLDVLGTTTYEQYF
>TRBV10-2
CASSPGLVETQYF
>TRBV14
CASSRFPGELFF
>TRBV19
CASSLLVPMIYNEQFF
>TRBV20-1
CSASINGELFF